The 13 T cell receptor beta chains given below trace back to one sample, sequenced in a study of blood T cell repertoires in COVID-19. Some clones are missing from TCRdb's copy, which holds only in-frame ones; the method was immunoSEQ multiplex PCR. The sample contains 65,000 to 90,000 clones, about 83% of which appear only once. Material: peripheral blood. These receptors were obtained from a woman aged 80 or over with acute or convalescent COVID-19.

This chain uses TRBV15 with TRBJ1-4; TRBD1 is a possible D gene (5 bases). CDR1 and CDR2 (germline): LNHNV, YYDKDF (reference sequence). CDR3 length equals 13 residues. Trimming shortened V by 3 bases and J by 10 bases, and 12 bases separated the two germline ends. CDR3 nucleotides: TGTGCCACCAGCAGCAGCCTAAGGGGAAAACTGTTTTTT. Translation gives CATSSSLRGKLFF. The variable domain in full, completed from reference TRBV15 and TRBJ1-4, reads DAMVIQNPRYQVTQFGKPVTLSCSQTLNHNVMYWYQQKSSQAPKLLFHYYDKDFNNEADTPDNFQSRRPNTSFCFLDIRSPGLGDTAMYLCATSSSLRGKLFFGSGTQLSVL.

The rearrangement uses TRBV6-6 and TRBJ2-2, with TRBD2 matching over 8 bases. The germline V gene has CDR1 MNHNY and CDR2 SVGAGI (reference sequence). Trimming took 7 bases from V and 0 from J; bases not matched to a gene: 4. The CDR3 length is 15 residues. The CDR3 DNA follows: TGTGCCAGCAAAACTAGCGGTTCGAACACCGGGGAGCTGTTTTTT. Amino acid sequence: CASKTSGSNTGELFF.

J is TRBJ2-5 and V is TRBV9; D not certain. Germline lookup yields CDR1 SGDLS and CDR2 YYNGEE. Between the trimmed V and J ends, which lost 3 bases and 1 base, there was a span of 16 bases. This CDR3 is 16 amino acids long. The CDR3 here is CASSAPTVTFQETQYF. The CDR3 bases are TGTGCCAGCAGCGCTCCCACGGTCACTTTCCAAGAGACCCAGTACTTC.

V gene TRBV4-1 combines with J gene TRBJ1-2, with 9 bases aligning to TRBD1. Germline CDR1 MGHRA, CDR2 YSYEKL. Germline trimming cut 2 bases from V and 5 bases from J; bases unmatched to any gene: 3. This CDR3 contains 14 residues. Here the CDR3 DNA reads TGCGCCAGCAGCCAACCGGGACAGGGTTATGGCTACACCTTC. Translating it yields CASSQPGQGYGYTF.

This clone is a singleton in its sample. This chain joins TRBV28 and TRBJ2-1; TRBD2 is a possible D gene (5 bases). Between the trimmed V and J ends, which lost 6 bases and 8 bases, there was a span of 11 bases. The CDR3 spans 12 residues. CDR1 is MDHEN, CDR2 SYDVKM, per germline. The CDR3 coding sequence is TGTGCCAGCAGACTCGGGGTGGATGAGCAGTTCTTC. Protein: CASRLGVDEQFF.

This chain joins TRBV3-1 (or the pseudogene TRBV3-2) and TRBJ2-5; TRBD1 matches at 8 bases. The CDR3 runs to 15 residues. Germline CDR1 and CDR2: LGHDT and YNNKEL (reference sequence). Trimming cost V 4 bases and J 5 bases; bases outside gene matches: 9. The CDR3 coding sequence is TGTGCCAGCAGCCGTGCCCGGACAGGGATGGAGACCCAGTACTTC. Translated, it gives CASSRARTGMETQYF.

The chain links TRBV19 to TRBJ1-2; TRBD1 aligns across 8 bases. The CDR3 contains 17 residues. CDR1 is LNHDA and CDR2 is SQIVND in the germline V gene (reference sequence). V was pared by 7 bases and J by 6 bases, with 19 bases of the junction left unmatched. This CDR3 is CASTRGAAGGLRNGYTF. For the CDR3, the DNA is TGTGCCAGTACCAGAGGGGCGGCAGGGGGCCTTCGAAATGGCTACACCTTC.

The chain recombines TRBV4-1 with TRBJ2-1, with TRBD2 matching 7 bases. The CDR3 extends over 14 amino acids. Trimming took 3 bases from V and 7 from J; bases not matched to a gene: 6. The germline V gene encodes CDR1 MGHRA and CDR2 YSYEKL. In DNA form, the CDR3 reads TGCGCCAGCAGCCAGGCGGGAGATCGGAATGAGCAGTTCTTC. It encodes CASSQAGDRNEQFF.

The genes are TRBV18 and TRBJ2-2; the match to TRBD2 covers 8 bases. CDR3 length equals 14 residues. Germline loops: CDR1 KGHSH, CDR2 LQKENI. After removal of 3 bases from V and 7 bases from J, the junction contained 4 bases not matched to a gene. In nucleotides, the CDR3 is TGTGCCAGCTCACCCAGCGGGAGCGACGGGGAGCTGTTTTTT. As protein: CASSPSGSDGELFF.

This chain connects TRBV27 to TRBJ2-1; 9 nucleotides match TRBD2. Trimming took 9 bases from V and 7 from J; bases not matched to a gene: 4. The CDR3 contains 12 residues. The germline V gene encodes CDR1 MNHEY and CDR2 SMNVEV (reference sequence). The CDR3 loop reads CASKTSGNEQFF. The CDR3 DNA is TGTGCCAGTAAGACTAGCGGAAATGAGCAGTTCTTC.

The chain has TRBV5-6 and TRBJ2-3; tentative D call: TRBD1 (5 bases). The germline V gene encodes CDR1 SGHDT and CDR2 YYEEEE. This CDR3 has 16 amino acids. Trimming left V 5 bases short and J 2 bases short, with 18 bases between. DNA of the CDR3: TGTGCCAGCAGGCCCACACCCCAGGGCAACACAGATACGCAGTATTTT. Translating gives CASRPTPQGNTDTQYF. Supplemented by reference TRBV5-6 and TRBJ2-3, the full variable domain reads DAGVTQSPTHLIKTRGQQVTLRCSPKSGHDTVSWYQQALGQGPQFIFQYYEEEERQRGNFPDRFSGHQFPNYSSELNVNALLLGDSALYLCASRPTPQGNTDTQYFGPGTRLTVL.

The chain carries TRBV2 and TRBJ2-1; 9 nucleotides align to TRBD2. J gave up 15 bases and V 5 bases, and 17 bases lay outside the gene matches. CDR1 SNHLY and CDR2 FYNNEI come from the germline V gene. The CDR3 has 15 residues. CDR3 nucleotide sequence: TGTGCCAGCAGTTCCGGGACTGCCGGGACTAGCCTCCGGTTCTTC. The encoded protein is CASSSGTAGTSLRFF.

J is TRBJ1-5 and V is TRBV10-3; D gene unclear. The V gene lost 3 bases and the J gene lost 6 bases, with 9 bases spanning the gap. The germline gives CDR1 ENHRY, CDR2 SYGVKD. The CDR3 length is 13 residues. CDR3 sequence reads: CAISDLTFQPQHF. Here the CDR3 DNA reads TGTGCCATCAGTGACCTCACATTTCAGCCCCAGCATTTT.